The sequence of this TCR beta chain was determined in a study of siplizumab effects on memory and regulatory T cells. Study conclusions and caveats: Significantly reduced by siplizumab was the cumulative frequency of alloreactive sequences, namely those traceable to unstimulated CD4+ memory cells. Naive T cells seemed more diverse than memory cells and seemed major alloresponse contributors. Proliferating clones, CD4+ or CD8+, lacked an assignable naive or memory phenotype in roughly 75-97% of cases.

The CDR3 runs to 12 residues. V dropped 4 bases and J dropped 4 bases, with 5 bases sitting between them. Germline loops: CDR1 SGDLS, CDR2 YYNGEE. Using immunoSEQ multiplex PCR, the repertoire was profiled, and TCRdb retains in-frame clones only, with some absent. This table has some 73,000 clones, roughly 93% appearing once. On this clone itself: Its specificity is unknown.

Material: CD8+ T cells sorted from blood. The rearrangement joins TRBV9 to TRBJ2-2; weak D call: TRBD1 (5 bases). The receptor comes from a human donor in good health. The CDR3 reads CASSQGTGELFF. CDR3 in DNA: TGTGCCAGCAGCCAGGGCACCGGGGAGCTGTTTTTT.